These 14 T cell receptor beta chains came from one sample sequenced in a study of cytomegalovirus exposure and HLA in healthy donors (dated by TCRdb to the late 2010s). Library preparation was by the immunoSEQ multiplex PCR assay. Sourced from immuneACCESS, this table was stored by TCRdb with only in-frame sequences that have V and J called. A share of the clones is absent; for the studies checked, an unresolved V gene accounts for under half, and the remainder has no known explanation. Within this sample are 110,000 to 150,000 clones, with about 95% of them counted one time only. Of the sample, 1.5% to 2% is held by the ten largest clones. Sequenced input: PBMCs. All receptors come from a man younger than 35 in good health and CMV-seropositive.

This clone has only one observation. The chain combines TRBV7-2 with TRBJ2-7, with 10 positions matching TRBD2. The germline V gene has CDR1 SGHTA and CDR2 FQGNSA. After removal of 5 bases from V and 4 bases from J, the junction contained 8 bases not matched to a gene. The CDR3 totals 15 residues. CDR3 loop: CASSHLAGVGYEQYF. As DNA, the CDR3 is TGTGCCAGCAGCCATCTAGCGGGAGTCGGTTACGAGCAGTACTTC.

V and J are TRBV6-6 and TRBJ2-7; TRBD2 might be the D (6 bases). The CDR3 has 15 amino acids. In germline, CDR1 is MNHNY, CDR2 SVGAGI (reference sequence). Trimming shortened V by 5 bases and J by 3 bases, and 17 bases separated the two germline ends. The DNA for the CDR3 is TGTGCCAGCAGTACCCTACGGACGGGGGACTACGAGCAGTACTTC. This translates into CASSTLRTGDYEQYF.

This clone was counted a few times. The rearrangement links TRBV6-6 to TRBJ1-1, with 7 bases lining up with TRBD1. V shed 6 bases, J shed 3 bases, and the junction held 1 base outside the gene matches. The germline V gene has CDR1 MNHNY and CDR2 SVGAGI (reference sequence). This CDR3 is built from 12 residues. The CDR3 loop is CASRGQYTEAFF. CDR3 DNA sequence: TGTGCCAGCAGGGGACAGTACACTGAAGCTTTCTTT.

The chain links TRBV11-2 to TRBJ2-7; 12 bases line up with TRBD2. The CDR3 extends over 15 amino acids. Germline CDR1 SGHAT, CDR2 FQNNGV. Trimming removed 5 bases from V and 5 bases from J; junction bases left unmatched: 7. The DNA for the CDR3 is TGTGCCAGCAGCCTCCTAGCGGGAGGGCCCCACGAGCAGTACTTC. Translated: CASSLLAGGPHEQYF. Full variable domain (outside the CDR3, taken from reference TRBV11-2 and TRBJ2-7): EAGVAQSPRYKIIEKRQSVAFWCNPISGHATLYWYQQILGQGPKLLIQFQNNGVVDDSQLPKDRFSAERLKGVDSTLKIQPAKLEDSAVYLCASSLLAGGPHEQYFGPGTRLTVT.

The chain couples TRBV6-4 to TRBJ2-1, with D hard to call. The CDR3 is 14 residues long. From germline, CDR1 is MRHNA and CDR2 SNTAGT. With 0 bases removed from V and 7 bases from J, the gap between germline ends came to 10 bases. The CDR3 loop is CASSDSAASNEQFF. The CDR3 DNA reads TGTGCCAGCAGTGACTCGGCGGCTTCGAATGAGCAGTTCTTC.

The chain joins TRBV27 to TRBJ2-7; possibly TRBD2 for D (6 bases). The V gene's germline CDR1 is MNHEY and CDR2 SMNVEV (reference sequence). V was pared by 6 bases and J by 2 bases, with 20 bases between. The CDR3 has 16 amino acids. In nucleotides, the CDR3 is TGTGCCAGCAGCCCCCTTTCTCGGGGGACCGCCTACGAGCAGTACTTC. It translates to CASSPLSRGTAYEQYF.

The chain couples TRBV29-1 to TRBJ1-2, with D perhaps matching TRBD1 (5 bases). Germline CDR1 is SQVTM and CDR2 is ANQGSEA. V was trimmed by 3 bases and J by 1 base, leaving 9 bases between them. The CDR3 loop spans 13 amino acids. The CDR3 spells CSVEGLSNYGYTF. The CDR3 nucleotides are TGCAGCGTTGAGGGGCTCAGTAACTATGGCTACACCTTC.

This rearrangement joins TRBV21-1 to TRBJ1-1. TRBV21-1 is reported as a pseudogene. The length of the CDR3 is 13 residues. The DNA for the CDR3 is TGTGCCAGCAGCCTATCCCTGAGCACTGAAGCTTTCTTT. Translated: CASSLSLSTEAFF.

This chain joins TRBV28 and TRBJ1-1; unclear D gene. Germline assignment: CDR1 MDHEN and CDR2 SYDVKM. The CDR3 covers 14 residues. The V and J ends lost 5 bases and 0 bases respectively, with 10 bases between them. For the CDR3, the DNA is TGTGCCAGCAGTACTAGGGTGCTGAACACTGAAGCTTTCTTT. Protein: CASSTRVLNTEAFF. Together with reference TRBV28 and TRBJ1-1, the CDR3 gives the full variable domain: DVKVTQSSRYLVKRTGEKVFLECVQDMDHENMFWYRQDPGLGLRLIYFSYDVKMKEKGDIPEGYSVSREKKERFSLILESASTNQTSMYLCASSTRVLNTEAFFGQGTRLTVV.

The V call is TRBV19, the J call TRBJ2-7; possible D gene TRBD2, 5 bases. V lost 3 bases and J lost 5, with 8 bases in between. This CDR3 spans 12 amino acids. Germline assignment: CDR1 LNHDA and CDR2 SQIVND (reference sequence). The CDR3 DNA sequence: TGTGCCAGTAGTATGTCGGGGAACGAGCAGTACTTC. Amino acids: CASSMSGNEQYF.

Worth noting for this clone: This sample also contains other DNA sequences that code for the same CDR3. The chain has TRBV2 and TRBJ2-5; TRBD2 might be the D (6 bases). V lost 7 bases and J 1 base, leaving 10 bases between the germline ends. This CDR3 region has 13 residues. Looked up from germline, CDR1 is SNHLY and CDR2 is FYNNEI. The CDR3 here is CASTGSLQETQYF. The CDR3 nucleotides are TGTGCCAGCACCGGGAGCCTCCAAGAGACCCAGTACTTC.

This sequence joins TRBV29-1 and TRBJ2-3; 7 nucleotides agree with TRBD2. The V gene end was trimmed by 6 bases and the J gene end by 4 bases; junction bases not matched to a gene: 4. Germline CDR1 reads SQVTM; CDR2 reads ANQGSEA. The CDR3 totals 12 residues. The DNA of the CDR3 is TGCAGCGTGGGGGACTACGCAGATACGCAGTATTTT. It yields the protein CSVGDYADTQYF.

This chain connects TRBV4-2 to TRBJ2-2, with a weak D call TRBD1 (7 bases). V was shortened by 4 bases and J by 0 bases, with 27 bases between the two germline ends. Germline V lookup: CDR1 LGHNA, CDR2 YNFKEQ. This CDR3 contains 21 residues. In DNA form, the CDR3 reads TGTGCCAGCAGCCCGCCCCGGAGGGGGCGGCTGTACTTTACGAACACCGGGGAGCTGTTTTTT. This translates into CASSPPRRGRLYFTNTGELFF.

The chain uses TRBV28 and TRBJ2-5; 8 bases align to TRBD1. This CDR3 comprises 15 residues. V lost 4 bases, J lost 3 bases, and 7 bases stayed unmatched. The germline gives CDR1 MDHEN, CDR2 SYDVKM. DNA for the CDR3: TGTGCCAGCAGTTCACTACAGACAGGGGAAGAGACCCAGTACTTC. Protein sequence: CASSSLQTGEETQYF.